The following is a T cell receptor beta chain sequence with its context. The junction shows a germline mismatch at one end, possibly a read error. The data were obtained in a study of blood T cell repertoires in COVID-19. In the study overall: The United States, Italy and Spain supplied acute and convalescent COVID-19 samples. T cells, B-cell-depleted T cells, or PBMCs provided the cDNA or gDNA that served as material.

In the original processing: The assay estimated nucleated cells by amplifying reference gene primers. The assay was immunoSEQ multiplex PCR, and TCRdb's table has in-frame clones only and misses some. V, J and clone size derive from that table, while D and trimming were established from the DNA sequence. This table has around 250,000 clones, around 90% appearing once. The germline CDR1 and CDR2 sequences are MGHDK and SYGVNS. The CDR3 consists of 12 residues. The chain carries TRBV25-1 and TRBJ1-1; D is possibly TRBD1 (6 bases). The TCR sequence derives from a woman in her thirties or forties who had recovered from COVID-19. Sequenced: peripheral blood. The CDR3 DNA is TGTGCCAGCATCGACCAATCTCAGGGGATCCTATTT. This encodes CASIDQSQGILF.